This is a list of T cell receptor beta chains from one sample in a study of blood T cell repertoires in COVID-19. Assay used: immunoSEQ multiplex PCR; TCRdb lists only in-frame clones, some missing. The top ten hold roughly an eighth of the sample, which has around 170,000 clones, approximately 80% seen once. Material for sequencing was PBMCs or T cells enriched from blood (not recorded which). The source of these receptors is a man aged 60-69 years who had been exposed to COVID-19. Both conserved end residues are part of each CDR3. A D gene is named only where the DNA matches it firmly. Size values are once, few and many counts, or a class for expanded clones, and some rows have none.

size: many; J: TRBJ1-2; V: TRBV7-9; D: TRBD1; CDR3: CASQKEDRRYGYTF; DNA: TGTGCCAGCCAAAAGGAGGACAGGCGCTATGGCTACACCTTC
size: -; J: TRBJ2-1; V: TRBV29-1; D: TRBD2; CDR3: CSVEEPSGSSYNEQFF; DNA: TGCAGCGTTGAAGAACCTAGCGGGAGTTCCTACAATGAGCAGTTCTTC
size: -; J: TRBJ1-2; V: TRBV30; D: -; CDR3: CAWSEDTFYGYTF; DNA: TGTGCCTGGAGCGAAGACACCTTCTATGGCTACACCTTC
size: -; J: TRBJ1-2; V: TRBV5-1; D: -; CDR3: CASSLVGARGYGYTF; DNA: TGCGCCAGCAGCTTGGTCGGGGCCAGGGGATATGGCTACACCTTC
size: -; J: TRBJ2-5; V: TRBV28; D: TRBD1; CDR3: CASSLGTGGGETQYF; DNA: TGTGCCAGCAGTTTAGGGACAGGGGGCGGGGAGACCCAGTACTTC
size: -; J: TRBJ2-7; V: TRBV24-1; D: -; CDR3: CATRGAGGGEQYF; DNA: TGTGCCACCAGAGGGGCAGGGGGAGGTGAGCAGTACTTC
size: few; J: TRBJ1-2; V: TRBV11-2; D: -; CDR3: CASSFSAGPRGYTF; DNA: TGTGCCAGCAGCTTCTCGGCAGGGCCGCGTGGCTACACCTTC
size: -; J: TRBJ2-1; V: TRBV9; D: TRBD1; CDR3: CASSVGQGVSEQFF; DNA: TGTGCCAGCAGCGTAGGGCAGGGGGTGTCTGAGCAGTTCTTC
size: -; J: TRBJ2-5; V: TRBV24-1; D: -; CDR3: CATSDGRIETQYF; DNA: TGTGCCACCAGTGATGGCAGGATCGAGACCCAGTACTTC
size: -; J: TRBJ1-1; V: TRBV7-2; D: -; CDR3: CASSLGLWGLTEAFF; DNA: TGTGCCAGCAGCTTAGGGCTTTGGGGGCTCACTGAAGCTTTCTTT
size: -; J: TRBJ2-5; V: TRBV14; D: -; CDR3: CASSQAVAGLQETQYF; DNA: TGTGCCAGCAGCCAAGCTGTGGCGGGCCTCCAAGAGACCCAGTACTTC
size: few; J: TRBJ1-5; V: TRBV19; D: -; CDR3: CASADSLVNQPQHF; DNA: TGTGCCAGTGCCGACAGTTTAGTTAATCAGCCCCAGCATTTT
size: -; J: TRBJ2-1; V: TRBV7-2; D: TRBD2; CDR3: CASSLVAGNEQFF; DNA: TGTGCCAGCAGCTTAGTAGCGGGGAATGAGCAGTTCTTC
size: once; J: TRBJ2-5; V: TRBV9; D: TRBD1; CDR3: CASSSRGQGGSPETQYF; DNA: TGTGCCAGCAGCTCCCGCGGACAGGGGGGCTCACCGGAGACCCAGTACTTC
size: once; J: TRBJ2-2; V: TRBV28; D: -; CDR3: CASRQGTNTGELFF; DNA: TGTGCCAGCAGGCAGGGCACGAACACCGGGGAGCTGTTTTTT
size: -; J: TRBJ2-5; V: TRBV14; D: -; CDR3: CASSAGETQYF; DNA: TGTGCCAGCAGCGCCGGAGAGACCCAGTACTTC
size: few; J: TRBJ2-1; V: TRBV27; D: TRBD1; CDR3: CASSSDRGKGNEQFF; DNA: TGTGCCAGCAGTTCGGACAGGGGAAAAGGCAATGAGCAGTTCTTC
size: -; J: TRBJ1-2; V: TRBV7-3; D: -; CDR3: CASSLNGYGYTF; DNA: TGTGCCAGCAGCCTTAACGGCTATGGCTACACCTTC
size: -; J: TRBJ2-2; V: TRBV9; D: -; CDR3: CASSVAGPDGGNTGELFF; DNA: TGTGCCAGCAGCGTAGCAGGCCCTGACGGGGGGAACACCGGGGAGCTGTTTTTT
size: -; J: TRBJ2-1; V: TRBV3-1/TRBV3-2; D: -; CDR3: CASSHIPVDFNEQFF; DNA: TGTGCCAGCAGCCATATCCCTGTAGATTTCAATGAGCAGTTCTTC
size: -; J: TRBJ1-1; V: TRBV13; D: -; CDR3: CASNELGRGNTEAFF; DNA: TGTGCCAGCAACGAACTCGGCCGGGGTAACACTGAAGCTTTCTTT
size: once; J: TRBJ1-1; V: TRBV19; D: -; CDR3: CASIPRGDTEAFF; DNA: TGTGCCAGTATCCCGCGCGGCGACACTGAAGCTTTCTTT
size: -; J: TRBJ2-2; V: TRBV10-2; D: TRBD2; CDR3: CASSLVAGDTGELFF; DNA: TGCGCCAGCAGTCTGGTAGCGGGAGATACCGGGGAGCTGTTTTTT
size: -; J: TRBJ2-5; V: TRBV2; D: TRBD2; CDR3: CASSGIRGVETQYF; DNA: TGTGCCAGCAGTGGCATCCGGGGGGTCGAGACCCAGTACTTC
size: -; J: TRBJ1-2; V: TRBV19; D: -; CDR3: CASTAGLSYGYTF; DNA: TGTGCCAGTACGGCAGGGCTCAGCTATGGCTACACCTTC
size: -; J: TRBJ1-2; V: TRBV19; D: TRBD1; CDR3: CASSITGTGVGYTF; DNA: TGTGCCAGTAGTATAACTGGGACAGGGGTCGGCTACACCTTC
size: -; J: TRBJ1-3; V: TRBV5-1; D: -; CDR3: CASSLDSGSGNTIYF; DNA: TGCGCCAGCAGCTTGGACAGCGGCTCTGGAAACACCATATATTTT
size: -; J: TRBJ2-5; V: TRBV27; D: -; CDR3: CASSLYGLQETQYF; DNA: TGTGCCAGCAGTTTATACGGTCTACAAGAGACCCAGTACTTC
size: -; J: TRBJ1-2; V: TRBV4-3; D: TRBD1; CDR3: CASSQGTGVGTSYGYTF; DNA: TGCGCCAGCAGCCAAGGGACAGGGGTGGGGACCTCCTATGGCTACACCTTC
size: few; J: TRBJ1-1; V: TRBV12-3/TRBV12-4; D: -; CDR3: CASSFTENTEAFF; DNA: TGTGCCAGCAGTTTTACTGAGAACACTGAAGCTTTCTTT
size: few; J: TRBJ2-7; V: TRBV6-6; D: TRBD2; CDR3: CASSYRTSGFDEQYF; DNA: TGTGCCAGCAGTTACCGGACTAGCGGGTTCGACGAGCAGTACTTC
size: -; J: TRBJ2-7; V: TRBV5-1; D: TRBD1; CDR3: CASSLFTGAAEQYF; DNA: TGCGCCAGCAGCTTGTTCACAGGGGCGGCCGAGCAGTACTTC